Each of the 9 T cell receptor beta chains below was sequenced from the same sample in a study of T-cell reconstitution after alpha-beta-depleted transplantation in children. The library targeted TCRbeta and was prepared with unique molecular identifiers. TCRdb redid the calling of the PCR reads with MiXCR, one entry per CDR3 protein. This table holds fewer than 700,000 distinct CDR3 sequences, under 15% found once. Sample: PBMCs, mostly from graft donor cells, taken 360 days after TCRalphabeta/CD19-depleted stem cell transplant. These receptors were obtained from a male patient younger than 18 who had a stem cell transplant for acute myeloid leukemia, so the T cells may come from the graft donor.

This clonotype was seen more than once but under ten times. The gene calls are TRBV11-2 and TRBJ2-1, with 8 bases fitting TRBD2. The trim removed 7 bases at V and 8 bases at J, leaving 13 bases unmatched. The CDR3 runs to 15 residues. The germline V gene encodes CDR1 SGHAT and CDR2 FQNNGV. CDR3: CASTPVSGSAHEQFF. The CDR3 DNA reads as TGTGCCAGCACCCCGGTAAGCGGGAGTGCCCATGAGCAGTTCTTC.

This clonotype was recorded a few times. V is TRBV28 and J is TRBJ2-5; D unresolved. CDR1 is MDHEN, CDR2 SYDVKM, per germline. Trimming stripped 4 bases from V and 3 bases from J, with 9 bases between. The CDR3 length is 13 residues. The CDR3 protein is CASSWLGKETQYF. The CDR3 coding sequence is TGTGCCAGCAGTTGGTTGGGGAAAGAGACCCAGTACTTC.

The chain is built from TRBV28 and TRBJ2-7, with TRBD1 matching over 7 bases. Trimming took 5 bases from V and 2 from J; bases not matched to a gene: 15. CDR3 length equals 17 residues. Per the germline V gene, CDR1 is MDHEN and CDR2 is SYDVKM. Written as DNA, the CDR3 is TGTGCCAGCAGTCTACCCACGAGGGACAGCTTGGCCTACGAGCAGTACTTC. It translates to CASSLPTRDSLAYEQYF.

This clonotype showed up many times. The chain is built from TRBV12-3 or TRBV12-4 and TRBJ2-1; 9 bases line up with TRBD2. The CDR3 spans 17 residues. V lost 5 bases, J lost 0 bases, and 8 bases stayed unmatched. The CDR3 nucleotides are TGTGCCAGCAGTCCGCAAGGTAGCGGGAGCTCCTACAATGAGCAGTTCTTC. Protein product: CASSPQGSGSSYNEQFF.

The rearrangement links TRBV28 to TRBJ1-1, with D perhaps TRBD1 (5 bases). CDR1 is MDHEN and CDR2 is SYDVKM in the germline V gene. V shed 5 bases and J shed 1 base, with 17 bases lying between them. The CDR3 consists of 16 residues. DNA of the CDR3: TGTGCCAGCAGTAGGCGTGGGGGACCGGGGAACACTGAAGCTTTCTTT. It translates to CASSRRGGPGNTEAFF.

This clonotype came up a few times. The chain joins TRBV20-1 to TRBJ2-1, with 11 bases lining up with TRBD2. Unmatched junction bases numbered 7, after V lost 3 bases and J lost 12 bases. The CDR3 is made up of 13 amino acids. Germline-derived CDR1 and CDR2 are DFQATT and SNEGSKA (reference sequence). The CDR3: CSASKGLAASQFF. The CDR3 DNA reads as TGCAGTGCTAGTAAGGGACTAGCGGCATCGCAGTTCTTC.

CDR3 sequence reads: CSASRLAGGVGEQYF. The CDR3 bases are TGCAGTGCTAGTCGACTAGCGGGAGGAGTAGGCGAGCAGTACTTC. This sequence joins TRBV20-1 and TRBJ2-7, with 13 bases lining up with TRBD2. Germline V gene sequence: CDR1 DFQATT, CDR2 SNEGSKA (reference sequence). The CDR3 contains 15 residues. Germline trimming cut 3 bases from V and 6 bases from J; bases unmatched to any gene: 8.

This clonotype was seen a handful of times. This chain connects TRBV11-3 to TRBJ2-2; 9 nucleotides agree with TRBD1. The CDR3 extends over 16 amino acids. The V gene's germline CDR1 is SGHNT and CDR2 YENEEA. V was clipped by 4 bases and J by 4 bases; unmatched bases: 7. This chain's CDR3 is CASSSRQGEGTGELFF. In DNA form, the CDR3 reads TGTGCCAGCAGCTCCCGACAGGGGGAAGGCACCGGGGAGCTGTTTTTT.

The rearrangement joins TRBV12-3 or TRBV12-4 to TRBJ2-6, with a weak D call TRBD2 (5 bases). V was cut by 6 bases and J by 0 bases, with 12 bases left in between. CDR3 length: 16 amino acids. This chain's CDR3 is CASRNAGHSGANVLTF. CDR3 nucleotide sequence: TGTGCCAGCAGAAACGCGGGCCACTCTGGGGCCAACGTCCTGACTTTC.